This T cell receptor (beta chain) emerged from a study of vaccination and CD4 T cells after COVID-19. Study details: The study drew post-COVID samples a median roughly 100 days after diagnosis (range 35 to 161). Blood was drawn a median roughly 66 days post second dose, range 14 to 241.

Trimming took off 7 bases at V and 2 bases at J, with 19 bases between the two ends. Germline lookup yields CDR1 DFQATT and CDR2 SNEGSKA (reference sequence). The length of the CDR3 is 15 residues. MiXCR, applied by TCRdb to the PCR reads, yields one record per CDR3 protein. The sample records 25,000 to 30,000 distinct CDR3 sequences, roughly 51% being singletons. As for time point: late sampling 161 to 241 days after vaccination in a few convalescent patients. Convalescent patients tested SARS-CoV-2 PCR positive from March to December 2020, before Alpha, Beta and Delta emerged. This specimen was CD4+ T cells from blood, taken about 7 months after SARS-CoV-2 vaccination. The TCR was taken from a human donor who had recovered from COVID-19. V is TRBV20-1 and J is TRBJ2-3; D not resolved. The CDR3 DNA sequence: TGCAGTGTTCGTCCAAGGGCTAGAGCCACAGATACGCAGTATTTT. Residues: CSVRPRARATDTQYF.